This T cell receptor (beta chain) was captured by sequencing in a study of blood T cell repertoires in COVID-19. The authors' processing: Quantification of nucleated cells was approximated via reference gene primer amplification. The data were produced by immunoSEQ multiplex PCR, yet TCRdb's version contains in-frame clones alone and is incomplete. V and J calls and clone size follow that table, whereas D and trimming were derived from the DNA. This table has some 58,000 clones, approximately 86% appearing once. For this clone: This same CDR3 is encoded by further DNA sequences in the sample.

The V end was cut by 0 bases, the J end by 5 bases, with 17 bases between. There are 16 residues in the CDR3. Looked up from germline, CDR1 is SGDLS and CDR2 is YYNGEE. The sequenced sample was peripheral blood. The receptor was isolated from a man aged 35 to 55 with acute or convalescent COVID-19. The J gene is TRBJ2-5, the V gene TRBV9; D is possibly TRBD2 (6 bases). The CDR3 here is CASSVGRAGGGETQYF. The CDR3 DNA follows: TGTGCCAGCAGCGTAGGTAGGGCTGGTGGGGGGGAGACCCAGTACTTC.